The 5 T cell receptor beta chains below all came from one sample that was sequenced in a study of blood T cell repertoires in COVID-19. TCRdb's table, derived via immunoSEQ multiplex PCR, lists solely in-frame clones and lacks some. The sample contains around 190,000 clones, approximately 90% of which appear only once. Sample: PBMCs or T cells enriched from blood (not recorded which). The receptors were sampled from a man aged 18 to 35 with acute COVID-19.

This clone was recorded a few times. The V call is TRBV28, the J call TRBJ2-7; TRBD2 might be the D (6 bases). The germline V gene encodes CDR1 MDHEN and CDR2 SYDVKM. The V and J ends lost 7 bases and 0 bases respectively, with 19 bases between them. There are 16 residues in the CDR3. In DNA, the CDR3 is TGTGCCAGCAAAAATCAACTAGCAAGGAGCTCCTACGAGCAGTACTTC. As protein: CASKNQLARSSYEQYF.

This clone was detected once. The V call is TRBV28, the J call TRBJ1-3; maybe TRBD1 (5 bases). Germline lookup yields CDR1 MDHEN and CDR2 SYDVKM. CDR3 length: 14 residues. With 2 bases removed from V and 4 bases from J, the gap between germline ends came to 9 bases. The CDR3 region has the DNA TGTGCCAGCAGTTTAGGGGGGGAAGGAAACACCATATATTTT. Protein product: CASSLGGEGNTIYF. Looking up the rest from reference TRBV28 and TRBJ1-3 gives the full variable domain: DVKVTQSSRYLVKRTGEKVFLECVQDMDHENMFWYRQDPGLGLRLIYFSYDVKMKEKGDIPEGYSVSREKKERFSLILESASTNQTSMYLCASSLGGEGNTIYFGEGSWLTVV.

V usage is TRBV25-1 and J usage is TRBJ1-3; D is possibly TRBD1 (5 bases). V was clipped by 6 bases and J by 2 bases, with 11 bases between them. CDR3 size: 14 residues. CDR1 and CDR2 (germline): MGHDK, SYGVNS. The CDR3, as DNA: TGTGCCAGCAGCTTGGCGGGGGCTGGAAACACCATATATTTT. Residues: CASSLAGAGNTIYF.

The chain has TRBV18 and TRBJ1-5, with D unclear. V was pared by 5 bases and J by 2 bases, with 7 bases between. Germline V gene lookup returns CDR1 KGHSH and CDR2 LQKENI. This CDR3 comprises 13 residues. This CDR3 reads CASSAEGNQPQHF. As DNA, the CDR3 is TGTGCCAGCTCAGCCGAGGGCAATCAGCCCCAGCATTTT.

CDR3 in amino acids: CASSPRTSGGAGELFF. CDR3 nucleotide sequence: TGTGCCAGCAGTCCACGGACTAGCGGGGGGGCAGGGGAGCTGTTTTTT. This chain uses TRBV28 with TRBJ2-2, with TRBD2 matching 15 bases. Looked up from germline, CDR1 is MDHEN and CDR2 is SYDVKM. This CDR3 has 16 amino acids. V trimming: 5 bases; J trimming: 8 bases; junction bases outside the gene matches: 6.